A single sample is the source of the 16 T cell receptor beta chains below, sequenced in a study of blood T cell repertoires in COVID-19. Repertoires were generated with immunoSEQ multiplex PCR, while TCRdb's copy carries only in-frame clones and drops some. The sample holds 250,000 to 300,000 clones, 85% to 90% seen once. The sample comprised PBMCs or T cells enriched from blood (not recorded which). These receptors all stem from a man aged 18-30 years who had recovered from COVID-19.

The genes are TRBV7-9 and TRBJ1-3, with D tentatively TRBD1 (6 bases). CDR3 size: 14 residues. From germline, CDR1 is SEHNR and CDR2 FQNEAQ (reference sequence). V was trimmed by 5 bases and J by 2 bases, leaving 10 bases between them. The DNA for the CDR3 is TGTGCCAGCAGCACGCGGACAGCTGGAAACACCATATATTTT. Its translation: CASSTRTAGNTIYF.

This clone has just one count. V usage is TRBV5-6 and J usage is TRBJ2-7; 7 nucleotides match TRBD2. The CDR3 has 11 residues. From germline, CDR1 is SGHDT and CDR2 YYEEEE. V gave up 6 bases and J gave up 7 bases; unmatched junction bases: 4. Here the CDR3 reads CASTLGGEQYF. In DNA, the CDR3 is TGTGCCAGCACCCTGGGGGGGGAGCAGTACTTC.

V usage is TRBV7-2 and J usage is TRBJ1-6; D call uncertain. Germline V gives CDR1 SGHTA, CDR2 FQGNSA. This CDR3 has 13 residues. V dropped 4 bases and J dropped 4 bases, with 5 bases sitting between them. For the CDR3, the DNA is TGTGCCAGCAGCTCACAGTATAATTCACCCCTCCACTTT. Protein sequence: CASSSQYNSPLHF.

This chain connects TRBV27 to TRBJ2-2; 8 bases are shared with TRBD2. This CDR3 comprises 14 residues. The V and J ends lost 7 bases and 0 bases, in that order; junction bases with no gene match: 1. Germline-derived CDR1 and CDR2 are MNHEY and SMNVEV (reference sequence). The CDR3 DNA is TGTGCCAGCATAGCGGGGACGAACACCGGGGAGCTGTTTTTT. It specifies CASIAGTNTGELFF.

This clone was recorded a few times. A read error may produce the germline difference seen at one junction end. V usage is TRBV7-7 and J usage is TRBJ2-7, with 11 bases matching TRBD2. This CDR3 spans 18 amino acids. Germline loops: CDR1 SSHAT, CDR2 FNYEAQ (reference sequence). The CDR3 is CASSFLLAGVPRLDEQYF. The DNA of the CDR3 is TGTGCTAGCAGCTTTCTACTAGCGGGGGTTCCGAGGCTCGACGAGCAGTACTTC.

In DNA form, the CDR3 reads TGTGCCAGCAGCTTAAGGTCTAGCGGGAGACTATACAATGAGCAGTTCTTC. Translating gives CASSLRSSGRLYNEQFF. The chain recombines TRBV11-3 with TRBJ2-1, with 10 bases lining up with TRBD2. V shed 2 bases and J 4 bases; nucleotides not matched to a gene: 8. The CDR3 runs 17 residues. CDR1 is SGHNT, CDR2 YENEEA, per germline.

Ten or more counts support this clone. The chain is built from TRBV19 and TRBJ2-1, with 9 bases that match TRBD2. Germline V gene data show CDR1 as LNHDA and CDR2 as SQIVND (reference sequence). The CDR3 runs to 15 residues. V lost 4 bases, J lost 2 bases, and 3 bases stayed unmatched. In nucleotides, the CDR3 is TGTGCCAGTAGTACCTTAGCGGGAGCCTACAATGAGCAGTTCTTC. Amino acid sequence: CASSTLAGAYNEQFF.

The CDR3 region has the DNA TGTGCCAGCAGTTTGGAGGGGGCATCGAGCAATCAGCCCCAGCATTTT. It is translated as CASSLEGASSNQPQHF. The V call is TRBV27, the J call TRBJ1-5; 7 bases fit TRBD1. This CDR3 spans 16 amino acids. V trimming: 3 bases; J trimming: 1 base; junction bases outside the gene matches: 6. Germline V gene sequence: CDR1 MNHEY, CDR2 SMNVEV (reference sequence).

The chain links TRBV28 to TRBJ2-3; TRBD2 matches at 8 bases. Germline CDR1 is MDHEN and CDR2 is SYDVKM. The length of the CDR3 is 16 residues. The V gene end was trimmed by 5 bases and the J gene end by 0 bases; junction bases not matched to a gene: 7. The DNA of the CDR3 is TGTGCCAGCAGTCCCGGCCCTAGCGGGAGCACAGATACGCAGTATTTT. Translated: CASSPGPSGSTDTQYF.

This rearrangement joins TRBV29-1 to TRBJ1-2; TRBD1 might be the D (6 bases). This CDR3 has 13 residues. Trimming removed 3 bases from V and 4 bases from J, with 12 bases in between. Germline CDR1 is SQVTM and CDR2 is ANQGSEA. The CDR3: CSVEVRDTYGYTF. CDR3 DNA: TGCAGCGTTGAGGTCCGGGACACCTATGGCTACACCTTC. The variable domain in full, with the rest retrieved from reference TRBV29-1 and TRBJ1-2, is SAVISQKPSRDICQRGTSLTIQCQVDSQVTMMFWYRQQPGQSLTLIATANQGSEATYESGFVIDKFPISRPNLTFSTLTVSNMSPEDSSIYLCSVEVRDTYGYTFGSGTRLTVV.

V gene TRBV19 combines with J gene TRBJ1-1, with a weak D call TRBD1 (5 bases). CDR1 LNHDA and CDR2 SQIVND come from the germline V gene (reference sequence). The ends were cut back, 5 bases at V and 6 bases at J, with 10 bases in the middle. The CDR3 runs 12 residues. The CDR3 loop is CASSSGISEAFF. For the CDR3, the DNA is TGTGCCAGTAGTTCAGGGATCTCTGAAGCTTTCTTT.

Concerning this clone itself: Other DNA sequences within the sample encode an identical CDR3. In DNA, the CDR3 is TGTGCCAGCAGTCTAGGTGGGGCCGGGGCCAACGTCCTGACTTTC. Translation gives CASSLGGAGANVLTF. J is TRBJ2-6 and V is TRBV28; D is perhaps TRBD1 (5 bases). This CDR3 contains 15 residues. Germline V gene lookup returns CDR1 MDHEN and CDR2 SYDVKM. V was clipped by 5 bases and J by 4 bases, with 12 bases between them.

The rearrangement links TRBV5-5 to TRBJ2-6, with TRBD2 as a possible D gene (6 bases). CDR1 and CDR2 (germline): SGHKS, YYEKEE (reference sequence). Trimming left V 4 bases short and J 2 bases short, with 13 bases between. The CDR3 runs 16 residues. CDR3 in DNA: TGTGCCAGCAGCCCGAGTTGGGGGGCTGGGGCCAACGTCCTGACTTTC. Amino acids: CASSPSWGAGANVLTF.

The CDR3 here is CASSWTGKGQPQHF. As DNA, the CDR3 is TGTGCCAGTAGTTGGACAGGGAAGGGACAGCCCCAGCATTTT. This chain uses TRBV19 with TRBJ1-5; 8 bases are shared with TRBD1. Germline CDR1 is LNHDA and CDR2 is SQIVND (reference sequence). This CDR3 has 14 residues. Germline trimming cut 5 bases from V and 7 bases from J; bases unmatched to any gene: 7.

The chain is built from TRBV7-2 and TRBJ1-2, with a tentative D call TRBD1 (5 bases). Trimming cost V 5 bases and J 5 bases, with 6 bases left between them. CDR1 is SGHTA and CDR2 is FQGNSA in the germline V gene. This CDR3 region has 11 residues. In DNA, the CDR3 is TGTGCCAGCAGCCGGGGGTATGGCTACACCTTC. Amino acid sequence: CASSRGYGYTF.

The rearrangement joins TRBV6-4 to TRBJ1-2, with 9 positions matching TRBD1. Germline V gene data show CDR1 as MRHNA and CDR2 as SNTAGT. J was trimmed by 8 bases and V by 0 bases; bases with no gene match: 7. The CDR3 contains 15 residues. The CDR3 nucleotides read TGTGCCAGCAGTGACTCCCCGGGACAGGGCCGGGGCTACACCTTC. It yields the protein CASSDSPGQGRGYTF.